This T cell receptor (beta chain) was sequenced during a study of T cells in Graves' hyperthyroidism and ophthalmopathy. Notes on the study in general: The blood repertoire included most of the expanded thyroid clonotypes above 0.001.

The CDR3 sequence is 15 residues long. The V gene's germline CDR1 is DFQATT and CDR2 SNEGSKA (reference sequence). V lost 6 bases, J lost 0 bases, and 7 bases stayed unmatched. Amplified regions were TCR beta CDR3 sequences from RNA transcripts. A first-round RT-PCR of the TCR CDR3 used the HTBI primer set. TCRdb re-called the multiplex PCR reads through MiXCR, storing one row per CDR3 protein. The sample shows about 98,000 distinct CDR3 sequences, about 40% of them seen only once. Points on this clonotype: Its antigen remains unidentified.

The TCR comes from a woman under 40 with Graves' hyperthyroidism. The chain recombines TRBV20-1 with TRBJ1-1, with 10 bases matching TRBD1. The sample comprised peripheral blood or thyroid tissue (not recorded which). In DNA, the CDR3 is TGCAGTGCCCGCGACAGGGGGCGAATGAACACTGAAGCTTTCTTT. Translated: CSARDRGRMNTEAFF.